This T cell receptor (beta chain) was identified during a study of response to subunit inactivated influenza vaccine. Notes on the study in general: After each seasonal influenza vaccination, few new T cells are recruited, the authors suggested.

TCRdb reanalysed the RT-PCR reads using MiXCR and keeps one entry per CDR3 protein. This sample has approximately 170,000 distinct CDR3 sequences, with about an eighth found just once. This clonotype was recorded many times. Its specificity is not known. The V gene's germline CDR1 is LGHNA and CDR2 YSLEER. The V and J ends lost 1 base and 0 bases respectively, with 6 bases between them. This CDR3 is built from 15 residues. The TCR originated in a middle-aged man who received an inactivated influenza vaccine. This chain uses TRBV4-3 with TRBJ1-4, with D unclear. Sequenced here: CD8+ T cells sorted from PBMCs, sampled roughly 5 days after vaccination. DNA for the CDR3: TGCGCCAGCAGCCAAGGTGGAGCAACTAATGAAAAACTGTTTTTT. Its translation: CASSQGGATNEKLFF.